These T cell receptor beta chains were read from a single sample in a study of blood T cell repertoires in COVID-19. Method: immunoSEQ multiplex PCR; TCRdb's copy keeps in-frame clones and lacks some. The sample contains roughly 220,000 clones, 84% of which appear only once. Material for sequencing was peripheral blood. Receptors originate from a man aged 30-40 years with active or convalescent COVID-19. The CDR3 runs from the conserved cysteine through the conserved F or W. A D gene is named only where the DNA matches it firmly.

CDR3	V	J	D
CASSLAQVSTDTQYF	TRBV7-2	TRBJ2-3	-
CASSEQGELFF	TRBV7-6	TRBJ1-4	-
CASSPEWQGNQPQHF	TRBV6-5	TRBJ1-5	-
CATSRGADYGYTF	TRBV15	TRBJ1-2	-
CASAPGTSGVTEQFF	TRBV7-7	TRBJ2-1	TRBD2
CASSQDGVAGHNEQFF	TRBV4-2	TRBJ2-1	-
CASSLYANEQFF	TRBV27	TRBJ2-1	-
CASSSRGRQETQYF	TRBV6-5	TRBJ2-5	-
CASRSYGGEDTQYF	TRBV2	TRBJ2-3	TRBD2
CASSLSPADGIRTGELFF	TRBV27	TRBJ2-2	-
CASSFAAGQVNYGYTF	TRBV7-9	TRBJ1-2	TRBD1
CASSLLRGRADTQYF	TRBV7-9	TRBJ2-3	TRBD2
CASSRGLQSLNEQYF	TRBV19	TRBJ2-7	-
CASSLYRDGEQFF	TRBV27	TRBJ2-1	-
CASSPRTGSGTEAFF	TRBV9	TRBJ1-1	TRBD1
CSVEAGEKLFF	TRBV29-1	TRBJ1-4	-
CASSPSGVSNQPQHF	TRBV3-1/TRBV3-2	TRBJ1-5	-
CASSVGAGTGELFF	TRBV9	TRBJ2-2	-
CASSSLTGRNTGELFF	TRBV5-4	TRBJ2-2	TRBD1